A single sample is the source of the 12 T cell receptor beta chains below, sequenced in a study of T cell repertoires in cytomegalovirus infection. Via MiXCR, TCRdb re-called the reads, giving one row per CDR3 protein. The table shows roughly 500,000 distinct CDR3 sequences, with approximately 16% occurring only once. The material sequenced was CD8+ T cells from PBMCs. The receptors shown here come from a human donor in good health (CMV status not recorded). Some clones in this sample may be carry-over from other donors' samples.

This chain uses TRBV11-2 with TRBJ2-2, with 11 bases that match TRBD2. Unmatched junction bases numbered 6, after V lost 0 bases and J lost 3 bases. The CDR3 runs 18 residues. Germline lookup yields CDR1 SGHAT and CDR2 FQNNGV. Here the CDR3 DNA reads TGTGCCAGCAGCTTAGAGCTAGCGGGGGGTCATGACACCGGGGAGCTGTTTTTT. Translating gives CASSLELAGGHDTGELFF.

The chain joins TRBV28 to TRBJ2-7; D is uncertain. This CDR3 comprises 15 residues. Trimming shortened V by 1 base and J by 0 bases, and 10 bases separated the two germline ends. Germline V CDR1 and CDR2: MDHEN, SYDVKM. CDR3 sequence (DNA): TGTGCCAGCAGTTTATTTGCAGTACCCTCCTACGAGCAGTACTTC. Its translation: CASSLFAVPSYEQYF.

As to this clonotype: A clone one base away is much larger, so this may be a read error. In DNA form, the CDR3 reads TGTGCCAGCAGCTCAGGGGTAATCGCCAAAAACATTCTGTACTTC. Its translation is CASSSGVIAKNILYF. J is TRBJ2-4 and V is TRBV7-9; weak D call: TRBD1 (6 bases). The CDR3 consists of 15 residues. CDR1 is SEHNR and CDR2 is FQNEAQ in the germline V gene (reference sequence).

This clonotype has a handful of counts. The rearrangement uses TRBV2 and TRBJ1-5; D is unclear. Trimming cost V 0 bases and J 5 bases, with 11 bases left between them. This CDR3 has 15 amino acids. CDR1 and CDR2 (germline): SNHLY, FYNNEI. The CDR3 sequence is CASSEAGVVDQPQHF. CDR3 coding DNA: TGTGCCAGCAGTGAAGCTGGGGTAGTTGATCAGCCCCAGCATTTT.

Comments on this clonotype: This CDR3 fails to terminate in the conserved phenylalanine or tryptophan, so it likely reflects a read error. The rearrangement uses TRBV6-6 and TRBJ2-7; D gene uncertain. V was clipped by 2 bases and J by 0 bases, with 5 bases between them. The germline V gene encodes CDR1 MNHNY and CDR2 SVGAGI (reference sequence). This CDR3 is 13 amino acids long. CDR3: CASSYVNSYEQYL. The CDR3 DNA reads as TGTGCCAGCAGTTACGTGAACTCCTACGAGCAGTACTTA.

The CDR3 here is CSVDQGRGELFF. CDR3 in DNA: TGCAGCGTTGATCAGGGAAGGGGGGAGCTGTTTTTT. The chain links TRBV29-1 to TRBJ2-2, with a possible D match to TRBD1 (5 bases). Trimming took 3 bases from V and 8 from J, leaving 10 bases between them. The CDR3 totals 12 residues. CDR1 and CDR2 (germline): SQVTM, ANQGSEA.

The chain combines TRBV4-1 with TRBJ2-3, with 7 bases that match TRBD2. The CDR3 runs 17 residues. Germline CDR1 MGHRA, CDR2 YSYEKL. V dropped 4 bases and J dropped 2; count of bases not matched to a gene: 12. Here the CDR3 reads CASSRQGSGGVTDTQYF. The CDR3, as DNA: TGCGCCAGCAGCCGCCAGGGTTCGGGGGGAGTCACAGATACGCAGTATTTT.

This chain links TRBV9 with TRBJ2-1, with 10 bases fitting TRBD1. The germline gives CDR1 SGDLS, CDR2 YYNGEE. J was trimmed by 14 bases and V by 4 bases; bases with no gene match: 3. The CDR3 covers 11 residues. The CDR3 DNA reads as TGTGCCAGCAGCACGGGACAGGGGAAGTTCTTC. Protein product: CASSTGQGKFF.

This clonotype was observed many times. The CDR3, as DNA: TGTGCCAGCAGCTTGACAGGGGAAGAAGGCGAGCAGTACTTC. Translated, it gives CASSLTGEEGEQYF. The rearrangement links TRBV7-6 to TRBJ2-7; 8 nucleotides agree with TRBD1. V gave up 3 bases and J gave up 6 bases; unmatched junction bases: 7. This CDR3 spans 14 amino acids. Germline lookup yields CDR1 SGHVS and CDR2 FNYEAQ.

Concerning this clonotype: This may stem from a read error, because a much larger clone lies one nucleotide away. The chain links TRBV10-3 to TRBJ2-5, with D perhaps matching TRBD2 (6 bases). Looked up from germline, CDR1 is ENHRY and CDR2 is SYGVKD. There are 17 residues in the CDR3. V was trimmed by 0 bases and J by 4 bases, leaving 18 bases between them. CDR3 in DNA: TGTGCCATCAGTGAGTCGGATTACAACCTGGGGGGAGAGACCCAGTACTTC. Amino acid sequence: CAISESDYNLGGETQYF.

There are many counts of this clonotype. The chain links TRBV7-8 to TRBJ1-1; unclear D gene. The CDR3 spans 14 residues. Per germline, CDR1 SGHVS and CDR2 FQNEAQ. V was trimmed by 6 bases and J by 1 base, leaving 12 bases between them. The CDR3 sequence is CASSPPNGNTEAFF. CDR3 DNA: TGTGCCAGCAGTCCGCCGAACGGGAACACTGAAGCTTTCTTT.

This clonotype was observed a handful of times. The CDR3 nucleotides read TGTGCCAGCAGCGCGCCTACAGGGGCCTCCTACAATGAGCAGTTCTTC. Residues: CASSAPTGASYNEQFF. The gene calls are TRBV9 and TRBJ2-1; 7 nucleotides line up with TRBD1. Germline V CDR1 and CDR2: SGDLS, YYNGEE. There are 16 residues in the CDR3. J was trimmed by 0 bases and V by 3 bases; bases with no gene match: 6.